The 22 T cell receptor beta chains presented below share a single source sample, sequenced in a study of blood T cells in healthy people across ages (dated by TCRdb to about 2015). The receptor library was made with 5' RACE. Sequencer: Illumina HiSeq 2500. A second about 7 to 11 cycle PCR used a sample-barcoded 5' primer and a J-beta primer mix. TCRdb reran the public reads through fastp at Q25 and MiXCR, keeping productive beta chains. Entries that share a CDR3 protein sequence are merged under the most common genes and DNA. The sample table records some 1.6 million distinct CDR3 sequences; approximately 32% of these occur just once. Around 11% of the sample goes to the ten largest clones. The sequencing sample was made of blood. These receptors were obtained from a woman between 25 and 40 years old in good health.

The DNA of the CDR3 is TGTGCCAGCAGCCCCGTCGGCCTAGCGGGTTGGGGGACCCAGTACTTC. Encoded protein: CASSPVGLAGWGTQYF. This rearrangement joins TRBV7-9 to TRBJ2-5; 8 bases match TRBD2. Germline V gene data show CDR1 as SEHNR and CDR2 as FQNEAQ (reference sequence). The ends lost 5 bases at V and 7 bases at J; junction bases unmatched: 15. The CDR3 totals 16 residues.

This clonotype was seen more than once but under ten times. The chain combines TRBV9 with TRBJ2-1; D gene ambiguous. Germline-derived CDR1 and CDR2 are SGDLS and YYNGEE. The CDR3 spans 15 residues. V lost 0 bases and J 5 bases, leaving 12 bases between the germline ends. The DNA for the CDR3 is TGTGCCAGCAGCGTAGAACCCAACAGAGACAATGAGCAGTTCTTC. Translating gives CASSVEPNRDNEQFF.

The chain couples TRBV12-3 or TRBV12-4 to TRBJ1-1; unclear D gene. The CDR3 is 11 residues long. The germline V and J ends were trimmed by 8 bases and 1 base, with 5 bases remaining between them. CDR3 DNA sequence: TGTGCCAGCGCAGCGAACACTGAAGCTTTCTTT. Protein: CASAANTEAFF.

Turning to this clonotype: This may be a read error, as it is one base from a much larger clone. The V gene is TRBV20-1, the J gene TRBJ2-1; the match to TRBD2 covers 8 bases. Germline values: CDR1 DFQATT, CDR2 SNEGSKA (reference sequence). The CDR3 totals 16 residues. The CDR3, as DNA: TGCAGTGCTAGATCCTTGGCGGGAGGATCCTACAATGAGCGGTTCTTC. Amino acid sequence: CSARSLAGGSYNERFF.

The chain recombines TRBV3-1 with TRBJ2-7, with D possibly matching TRBD2 (7 bases). V was shortened by 8 bases and J by 4 bases, with 21 bases between the two germline ends. CDR3 length: 15 amino acids. Germline V lookup: CDR1 LGHDT, CDR2 YNNKEL (reference sequence). This chain's CDR3 is CASGRGASGTYEQYF. The CDR3 DNA reads TGTGCCAGCGGCCGGGGGGCTAGCGGTACTTACGAGCAGTACTTC.

About this clonotype: Its ends do not fully match the called genes, so a read error is possible. The V gene is TRBV6-1, the J gene TRBJ1-2; D uncertain. Germline CDR1 is MNHNS and CDR2 is SASEGT. This CDR3 spans 13 amino acids. The CDR3: CASRRGGAGGYTF. CDR3 bases: TGCGCCAGCAGAAGAGGCGGAGCCGGTGGCTACACCTTC.

The rearrangement uses TRBV2 and TRBJ2-1; 10 bases are a match to TRBD1. Germline V gene lookup returns CDR1 SNHLY and CDR2 FYNNEI. V gave up 6 bases and J gave up 9 bases; unmatched junction bases: 11. The CDR3 is 15 residues long. The CDR3 is CASRAPGQGRSEQFF. The CDR3 nucleotides read TGTGCCAGCAGGGCACCGGGACAGGGGAGGAGTGAGCAGTTCTTC.

At least ten counts were recorded for this clonotype. The chain recombines TRBV4-1 with TRBJ1-2; 8 bases align to TRBD1. Germline CDR1 MGHRA, CDR2 YSYEKL. Unmatched junction bases numbered 5, after V lost 2 bases and J lost 6 bases. This CDR3 has 14 residues. In DNA, the CDR3 is TGCGCCAGCAGCCAACGACAGGGGCTTGATGGCTACACCTTC. It is translated as CASSQRQGLDGYTF.

The CDR3 here is CASGNRVEAFF. CDR3 bases: TGTGCCAGCGGTAACCGCGTAGAGGCTTTCTTT. The rearrangement joins TRBV3-1 to TRBJ1-1; D unclear. The CDR3 sequence is 11 residues long. Between the trimmed V and J ends, which lost 8 bases and 11 bases, there was a span of 15 bases. CDR1 is LGHDT, CDR2 YNNKEL, per germline (reference sequence).

The V gene is TRBV10-1, the J gene TRBJ2-7; TRBD2 matches at 10 bases. The junction had 8 bases not matched to a gene; V was cut back by 5 bases and J by 1 base. The CDR3 has 16 residues. The germline V gene encodes CDR1 WNHNN and CDR2 SYGVQD (reference sequence). CDR3 amino acids: CASSPQRTSGSYEQYF. The CDR3, as DNA: TGCGCCAGCAGTCCCCAAAGGACTAGCGGTTCCTACGAGCAGTACTTC.

V usage is TRBV5-1 and J usage is TRBJ2-1, with a tentative D call TRBD2 (6 bases). This CDR3 has 15 amino acids. Germline lookup yields CDR1 SGHRS and CDR2 YFSETQ. Trimming shortened V by 4 bases and J by 7 bases, and 18 bases separated the two germline ends. CDR3 coding DNA: TGCGCCAGCAGCCAGATAGCGGATAGGTGGAATGAGCAGTTCTTC. It is translated as CASSQIADRWNEQFF.

This clonotype occurred a few times. The V and J genes are TRBV7-6 and TRBJ2-5, with 12 bases matching TRBD2. This CDR3 has 18 residues. Germline-derived CDR1 and CDR2 are SGHVS and FNYEAQ. Trimming cost V 0 bases and J 4 bases; bases outside gene matches: 9. CDR3 coding DNA: TGTGCCAGCAGCTTAGCTATGCCTGGACTAGCGGGGAGAGAGACCCAGTACTTC. It translates to CASSLAMPGLAGRETQYF. Supplemented by reference TRBV7-6 and TRBJ2-5, the full variable domain reads GAGVSQSPRYKVTKRGQDVALRCDPISGHVSLYWYRQALGQGPEFLTYFNYEAQQDKSGLPNDRFSAERPEGSISTLTIQRTEQRDSAMYRCASSLAMPGLAGRETQYFGPGTRLLVL.

This clonotype was observed a few times. This chain uses TRBV10-3 with TRBJ2-1; D possibly corresponds to TRBD1 (5 bases). Germline assignment: CDR1 ENHRY and CDR2 SYGVKD. V was shortened by 5 bases and J by 14 bases, with 16 bases between the two germline ends. The CDR3 runs 12 residues. CDR3 sequence: CAISITQVNKFF. The CDR3 DNA follows: TGTGCCATCAGTATAACACAGGTTAATAAGTTCTTC.

V is TRBV3-1 and J is TRBJ2-7; the D gene could be TRBD1 or TRBD2 (5 bases each). Trimming took 3 bases from V and 3 from J, leaving 9 bases between them. CDR1 is LGHDT and CDR2 is YNNKEL in the germline V gene (reference sequence). This CDR3 is built from 13 residues. CDR3 loop: CASSHGDGYEQYF. CDR3 DNA sequence: TGTGCCAGCAGCCATGGGGACGGCTACGAGCAGTACTTC.

The CDR3 spells CASSARPPGLIPYEQYF. The CDR3 nucleotides read TGTGCCAGCAGCGCGCGTCCCCCGGGACTCATCCCCTACGAGCAGTACTTC. This chain connects TRBV3-1 to TRBJ2-7; D might be TRBD2 (6 bases). Trimming removed 5 bases from V and 2 bases from J, with 22 bases in between. CDR3 length: 17 amino acids. Germline loops: CDR1 LGHDT, CDR2 YNNKEL (reference sequence).

The genes are TRBV12-3 or TRBV12-4 and TRBJ2-3; the D gene is possibly TRBD2 (5 bases). This CDR3 spans 14 amino acids. V was shortened by 8 bases and J by 2 bases, with 14 bases between the two germline ends. DNA of the CDR3: TGTGCCAGCCAGAATTTCGGGGTCACAGATACGCAGTATTTT. Protein sequence: CASQNFGVTDTQYF.

There are a few counts of this clonotype. J is TRBJ2-6 and V is TRBV20-1, with a tentative D call TRBD2 (5 bases). From germline, CDR1 is DFQATT and CDR2 SNEGSKA (reference sequence). Trimming cost V 4 bases and J 2 bases, with 9 bases left between them. This CDR3 comprises 14 residues. This chain's CDR3 is CSAISVAGANVLTF. The CDR3 nucleotides are TGCAGTGCTATTAGCGTGGCTGGGGCCAACGTCCTGACTTTC.

On this clonotype: The junction shows a germline mismatch at one end, possibly a read error. The chain uses TRBV7-9 and TRBJ1-5; D gene ambiguous. Germline V CDR1 and CDR2: SEHNR, FQNEAQ (reference sequence). The CDR3 is 20 residues long. Here the CDR3 reads CASGLECRYRAWAENQPQHF. CDR3 DNA: TGTGCCAGCGGCTTAGAATGTAGGTATCGGGCCTGGGCAGAGAATCAGCCCCAGCATTTT. The complete variable domain, with remaining parts taken from reference TRBV7-9 and TRBJ1-5, reads DTGVSQNPRHKITKRGQNVTFRCDPISEHNRLYWYRQTLGQGPEFLTYFQNEAQLEKSRLLSDRFSAERPKGSFSTLEIQRTEQGDSAMYLCASGLECRYRAWAENQPQHFGDGTRLSIL.

This clonotype showed up many times. This sequence joins TRBV27 and TRBJ2-1; 14 positions agree with TRBD2. V lost 2 bases to trimming and J lost 0 bases; unmatched junction nucleotides: 0. The CDR3 runs 17 residues. CDR1 and CDR2 from the germline V gene are MNHEY and SMNVEV (reference sequence). CDR3 coding DNA: TGTGCCAGCAGTTTAGGGACTAGCGGGAGCTCCTACAATGAGCAGTTCTTC. Translated, it gives CASSLGTSGSSYNEQFF.

The chain uses TRBV7-6 and TRBJ2-5, with no clear D. The CDR3 has 12 residues. Looked up from germline, CDR1 is SGHVS and CDR2 is FNYEAQ. The ends were cut back, 3 bases at V and 7 bases at J, with 9 bases in the middle. The CDR3 DNA reads TGTGCCAGCAGCTTGGCGTCGTGGACCCAGTACTTC. It specifies CASSLASWTQYF.

A word on this clonotype: Being one base from a much bigger clone, this may be a read error. The chain links TRBV20-1 to TRBJ2-5; 11 positions match TRBD2. The ends lost 3 bases at V and 5 bases at J; junction bases unmatched: 14. This CDR3 spans 17 amino acids. CDR1 and CDR2 (germline): DFQATT, SNEGSKA (reference sequence). CDR3 bases: TGCAGTGCTAGTAGCCGCTTACTAGCGGGAGTACATGAGACCCAGTACTTC. It yields the protein CSASSRLLAGVHETQYF.

The J gene is TRBJ2-7, the V gene TRBV28; 9 bases agree with TRBD1. The CDR3 consists of 15 residues. After removal of 6 bases from V and 4 bases from J, the junction contained 10 bases not matched to a gene. CDR1 is MDHEN, CDR2 SYDVKM, per germline. CDR3 region: CASSHHRGPLYEQYF. The CDR3 coding sequence is TGTGCCAGCAGCCATCACAGGGGGCCTTTATACGAGCAGTACTTC.